A selection of T cell receptor beta chains follows, all from one sample in a study of regulatory T cells in long-lasting Graves disease. TCRdb reanalysed the multiplex PCR reads using MiXCR and keeps one entry per CDR3 protein. The table has 400,000 or so distinct CDR3 sequences, 20% to 25% seen once; the top ten hold 26%. Sequences were derived from peripheral blood mononuclear cells (PBMCs), sampled when the disease was refractory, from a patient treated with antithyroid drugs. The receptors stem from a female donor with Graves disease. The CDR3 runs from the conserved cysteine through the conserved F or W. Fields, in order: CDR3 length, clone size, D gene, J gene, V gene, CDR3 protein, CDR3 DNA. A D gene is named only where the DNA matches it firmly. Rows may omit the clone size; those that give it use once, few, many or a size class.

CDR3 length: 19
clone size: .
D gene: TRBD2
J gene: TRBJ2-6
V gene: TRBV2
CDR3 protein: CASSPFLLAGGSGANVLTF
CDR3 DNA: TGTGCCAGCTCACCGTTCCTTCTAGCGGGAGGCAGTGGGGCCAACGTCCTGACTTTC

CDR3 length: 16
clone size: few
D gene: .
J gene: TRBJ2-4
V gene: TRBV6-2/TRBV6-3
CDR3 protein: CASSSFTQGAQNIQYF
CDR3 DNA: TGTGCCAGCAGTTCATTTACACAGGGCGCCCAAAACATTCAGTACTTC

CDR3 length: 13
clone size: few
D gene: .
J gene: TRBJ1-2
V gene: TRBV29-1
CDR3 protein: CSVSGRNKNGYTF
CDR3 DNA: TGCAGCGTCTCAGGGAGAAACAAGAATGGCTACACCTTC

CDR3 length: 14
clone size: .
D gene: .
J gene: TRBJ1-5
V gene: TRBV7-8
CDR3 protein: CASSLGDGNQPQHF
CDR3 DNA: TGTGCCAGCAGCTTAGGGGATGGCAATCAGCCCCAGCATTTT

CDR3 length: 12
clone size: many
D gene: .
J gene: TRBJ2-7
V gene: TRBV7-6
CDR3 protein: CASSSRTGRQYF
CDR3 DNA: TGTGCCAGCAGCTCACGAACCGGGAGGCAGTACTTC

CDR3 length: 12
clone size: few
D gene: TRBD1
J gene: TRBJ1-1
V gene: TRBV29-1
CDR3 protein: CSVASGGTEASF
CDR3 DNA: TGCAGCGTGGCCTCAGGGGGCACTGAAGCTTCCTTT

CDR3 length: 12
clone size: few
D gene: .
J gene: TRBJ1-2
V gene: TRBV20-1
CDR3 protein: CSAHGLNYGYTF
CDR3 DNA: TGCAGTGCCCACGGGTTGAACTATGGCTACACCTTC

CDR3 length: 15
clone size: .
D gene: .
J gene: TRBJ2-1
V gene: TRBV2
CDR3 protein: CASTLRQDLYNEQFF
CDR3 DNA: TGTGCCAGCACCTTAAGACAGGACCTCTACAATGAGCAGTTCTTC

CDR3 length: 16
clone size: few
D gene: .
J gene: TRBJ2-5
V gene: TRBV20-1
CDR3 protein: CSARGFEGSLQETQYF
CDR3 DNA: TGCAGTGCTAGAGGCTTTGAGGGATCCCTACAAGAGACCCAGTACTTC

CDR3 length: 12
clone size: .
D gene: .
J gene: TRBJ2-7
V gene: TRBV2
CDR3 protein: CASSETGPEQYF
CDR3 DNA: TGTGCCAGCAGCGAAACCGGCCCCGAGCAGTACTTC

CDR3 length: 13
clone size: many
D gene: .
J gene: TRBJ1-2
V gene: TRBV28
CDR3 protein: CASTTLTRGGYTF
CDR3 DNA: TGTGCCAGCACCACCCTCACTAGGGGTGGCTACACCTTC

CDR3 length: 14
clone size: few
D gene: .
J gene: TRBJ1-4
V gene: TRBV13
CDR3 protein: CASRIGEPNEKLFF
CDR3 DNA: TGTGCCAGCAGGATCGGGGAACCTAATGAAAAACTGTTTTTT

CDR3 length: 15
clone size: few
D gene: TRBD1
J gene: TRBJ1-2
V gene: TRBV25-1
CDR3 protein: CASSVPGTANYGYTF
CDR3 DNA: TGTGCCAGCAGCGTCCCCGGGACAGCAAACTATGGCTACACCTTC

CDR3 length: 15
clone size: many
D gene: TRBD1
J gene: TRBJ1-4
V gene: TRBV7-9
CDR3 protein: CASSIPGQGIQKLFF
CDR3 DNA: TGTGCCAGCAGCATTCCGGGACAGGGGATACAAAAACTGTTTTTT

CDR3 length: 12
clone size: few
D gene: .
J gene: TRBJ1-1
V gene: TRBV20-1
CDR3 protein: CSAAQGTTEAFF
CDR3 DNA: TGCAGTGCTGCACAGGGAACCACTGAAGCTTTCTTT

CDR3 length: 19
clone size: many
D gene: TRBD1
J gene: TRBJ2-6
V gene: TRBV6-2/TRBV6-3
CDR3 protein: CASSYTRDRGVRGANVLTF
CDR3 DNA: TGTGCCAGCAGTTACACCCGGGACAGGGGGGTCAGGGGGGCCAACGTCCTGACTTTC

CDR3 length: 13
clone size: many
D gene: .
J gene: TRBJ2-6
V gene: TRBV29-1
CDR3 protein: CSVLISGANVLTF
CDR3 DNA: TGCAGCGTCCTTATCTCTGGGGCCAACGTCCTGACTTTC

CDR3 length: 13
clone size: many
D gene: .
J gene: TRBJ1-1
V gene: TRBV27
CDR3 protein: CASSLISDTEAFF
CDR3 DNA: TGTGCCAGCAGTTTAATCTCAGACACTGAAGCTTTCTTT

CDR3 length: 21
clone size: many
D gene: TRBD2
J gene: TRBJ2-7
V gene: TRBV2
CDR3 protein: CASSDWGLGLSCGRPPYEQYF
CDR3 DNA: TGTGCCAGCAGTGATTGGGGCCTGGGGCTGTCATGCGGGAGGCCACCCTACGAGCAGTACTTC

CDR3 length: 14
clone size: few
D gene: .
J gene: TRBJ1-2
V gene: TRBV6-1
CDR3 protein: CASTTRVYPYGYTF
CDR3 DNA: TGTGCCAGCACGACCAGGGTCTACCCTTATGGCTACACCTTC

CDR3 length: 15
clone size: .
D gene: .
J gene: TRBJ2-5
V gene: TRBV18
CDR3 protein: CASSLFRGPRETQYF
CDR3 DNA: TGTGCCAGCTCACTGTTTAGGGGCCCTCGAGAGACCCAGTACTTC

CDR3 length: 15
clone size: few
D gene: .
J gene: TRBJ2-2
V gene: TRBV5-5
CDR3 protein: CASSPTSMNTGELFF
CDR3 DNA: TGTGCCAGCAGCCCAACTAGCATGAACACCGGGGAGCTGTTTTTT

CDR3 length: 16
clone size: many
D gene: TRBD1
J gene: TRBJ2-5
V gene: TRBV28
CDR3 protein: CASSLPGQGYQETQYF
CDR3 DNA: TGTGCCAGCAGTTTACCGGGACAGGGGTACCAAGAGACCCAGTACTTC

CDR3 length: 14
clone size: few
D gene: .
J gene: TRBJ2-7
V gene: TRBV18
CDR3 protein: CASSPSTDSYEQYF
CDR3 DNA: TGTGCCAGCTCACCTAGTACCGATTCCTACGAGCAGTACTTC

CDR3 length: 14
clone size: many
D gene: .
J gene: TRBJ1-2
V gene: TRBV3-1
CDR3 protein: CASSQDRSPYGYTF
CDR3 DNA: TGTGCCAGCAGCCAAGACCGTTCCCCCTATGGCTACACCTTC

CDR3 length: 12
clone size: many
D gene: .
J gene: TRBJ1-2
V gene: TRBV13
CDR3 protein: CASSLGRTTPFF
CDR3 DNA: TGTGCCAGCAGCTTAGGCCGGACTACTCCCTTTTTC

CDR3 length: 14
clone size: .
D gene: TRBD1
J gene: TRBJ2-2
V gene: TRBV6-1
CDR3 protein: CASKTTGVTGELFF
CDR3 DNA: TGTGCCAGCAAAACAACAGGGGTCACCGGGGAGCTGTTTTTT

CDR3 length: 15
clone size: many
D gene: .
J gene: TRBJ2-7
V gene: TRBV20-1
CDR3 protein: CSAPKIRKLAYEQYF
CDR3 DNA: TGCAGTGCTCCTAAAATCCGGAAACTAGCCTACGAGCAGTACTTC

CDR3 length: 13
clone size: many
D gene: .
J gene: TRBJ1-1
V gene: TRBV19
CDR3 protein: CASSIAMNTEAFF
CDR3 DNA: TGTGCCAGTAGTATTGCGATGAACACTGAAGCTTTCTTT

CDR3 length: 12
clone size: .
D gene: .
J gene: TRBJ2-7
V gene: TRBV10-3
CDR3 protein: CAISDTGNEQYF
CDR3 DNA: TGTGCCATCAGTGATACAGGGAACGAGCAGTACTTC

CDR3 length: 15
clone size: .
D gene: .
J gene: TRBJ2-1
V gene: TRBV28
CDR3 protein: CASSHSPSETYEQFF
CDR3 DNA: TGCGCCAGCAGCCACTCCCCCTCGGAGACTTATGAGCAGTTCTTC

CDR3 length: 12
clone size: .
D gene: .
J gene: TRBJ1-6
V gene: TRBV19
CDR3 protein: CASAGWGSPLHF
CDR3 DNA: TGTGCCAGTGCAGGGTGGGGTTCACCCCTCCACTTT

CDR3 length: 13
clone size: .
D gene: .
J gene: TRBJ2-7
V gene: TRBV19
CDR3 protein: CASSKPWSYEQYF
CDR3 DNA: TGTGCCAGTAGTAAACCGTGGAGCTACGAGCAGTACTTC

CDR3 length: 15
clone size: many
D gene: .
J gene: TRBJ1-1
V gene: TRBV11-2
CDR3 protein: CASSSYRQANTEAFF
CDR3 DNA: TGTGCCAGCAGCAGCTATCGACAGGCGAACACTGAAGCTTTCTTT

CDR3 length: 16
clone size: .
D gene: .
J gene: TRBJ1-6
V gene: TRBV9
CDR3 protein: CASSTEGSVYNSPLHF
CDR3 DNA: TGTGCCAGCAGCACAGAGGGCAGCGTATATAATTCACCCCTCCACTTT

CDR3 length: 16
clone size: .
D gene: TRBD1
J gene: TRBJ1-1
V gene: TRBV5-1
CDR3 protein: CASSTGTGQKNTEAFF
CDR3 DNA: TGCGCCAGCAGCACGGGGACAGGCCAAAAGAACACTGAAGCTTTCTTT

CDR3 length: 14
clone size: many
D gene: .
J gene: TRBJ1-1
V gene: TRBV3-1
CDR3 protein: CASSLNGDRTEAFF
CDR3 DNA: TGTGCCAGCAGCCTCAATGGGGACCGCACTGAAGCTTTCTTT

CDR3 length: 13
clone size: many
D gene: .
J gene: TRBJ2-7
V gene: TRBV7-2
CDR3 protein: CASSSRGPYEQYF
CDR3 DNA: TGTGCCAGCAGTTCCCGCGGCCCCTACGAGCAGTACTTC